A selection of T cell receptor beta chains follows, all from one sample in a study of radiotherapy plus CTLA-4 blockade in lung cancer. The table came from immunoSEQ multiplex PCR; TCRdb's copy has only in-frame clones and leaves some out. The sample contains 35,000 to 55,000 clones, approximately 71% of which appear only once. This material consisted of peripheral blood, taken from a patient treated with radiotherapy plus ipilimumab. The receptors were sampled from a human donor with non-small cell lung cancer whose response to radiotherapy plus ipilimumab could not be evaluated. The CDR3 runs from the conserved cysteine through the conserved F or W. D genes are given only for firm matches. Part of the rows lack a size; the others show once, few, many or a class for expanded clones.

clone size	CDR3 length	V gene	J gene	D gene	CDR3 protein	CDR3 DNA
.	12	TRBV28	TRBJ1-2	.	CASSLRAYGYTF	TGTGCCAGCAGTTTAAGAGCCTATGGCTACACCTTC
.	13	TRBV5-1	TRBJ1-5	.	CASSLDSDQPQHF	TGCGCCAGCAGCTTGGATTCGGATCAGCCCCAGCATTTT
.	15	TRBV28	TRBJ2-1	TRBD2	CASRGPSGRADEQFF	TGTGCCAGCAGGGGTCCTAGCGGGAGGGCCGATGAGCAGTTCTTC
.	15	TRBV28	TRBJ2-7	TRBD2	CASSQLAGGAREQYF	TGTGCCAGCAGTCAGTTAGCGGGAGGCGCTAGGGAGCAGTACTTC
few	13	TRBV15	TRBJ1-1	.	CATTQGDYTEAFF	TGTGCCACCACCCAGGGTGATTACACTGAAGCTTTCTTT
few	13	TRBV6-6	TRBJ1-1	.	CASSYGGNTEAFF	TGTGCCAGCAGTTACGGCGGGAACACTGAAGCTTTCTTT
few	15	TRBV7-9	TRBJ1-3	.	CASSLRGSGGNTIYF	TGTGCCAGCAGCTTAAGGGGTAGCGGTGGAAACACCATATATTTT
.	17	TRBV18	TRBJ1-3	TRBD1	CASSPRSAQGSGNTIYF	TGTGCCAGCTCACCTCGAAGCGCACAGGGGTCTGGAAACACCATATATTTT
once	14	TRBV28	TRBJ1-1	.	CASIPGVENTEAFF	TGTGCCAGCATCCCGGGGGTGGAGAACACTGAAGCTTTCTTT
.	15	TRBV14	TRBJ2-7	.	CASSQGNRGLYEQYF	TGTGCCAGCAGCCAAGGTAACAGAGGGCTCTACGAGCAGTACTTC
once	15	TRBV5-6	TRBJ2-6	.	CASSLPGAGANVLTF	TGTGCCAGCAGCCTGCCGGGGGCTGGGGCCAACGTCCTGACTTTC
.	16	TRBV9	TRBJ2-2	.	CASSVGAVANTGELFF	TGTGCCAGCAGCGTAGGTGCGGTTGCGAACACCGGGGAGCTGTTTTTT
.	15	TRBV2	TRBJ2-3	.	CASSWTGTSADTQYF	TGTGCCAGCAGTTGGACCGGGACATCGGCAGATACGCAGTATTTT
.	13	TRBV6-1	TRBJ1-5	.	CASSGEGVQPQHF	TGTGCCAGCAGTGGGGAGGGGGTGCAGCCCCAGCATTTT
.	17	TRBV4-2	TRBJ1-5	TRBD1	CASSQADRGPSNQPQHF	TGTGCCAGCAGCCAAGCGGACAGGGGCCCATCTAATCAGCCCCAGCATTTT
.	15	TRBV4-3	TRBJ1-2	.	CASSQGRQDSYGYTF	TGCGCCAGCAGCCAAGGCCGACAGGACAGCTATGGCTACACCTTC
.	15	TRBV11-2	TRBJ1-1	TRBD1	CASSLAGQGGTEAFF	TGTGCCAGCAGCCTAGCCGGACAGGGAGGCACTGAAGCTTTCTTT
.	14	TRBV7-7	TRBJ2-3	TRBD2	CASSLAGTSDTQYF	TGTGCTAGCAGCTTAGCGGGGACTTCAGATACGCAGTATTTT
.	17	TRBV6-1	TRBJ2-7	.	CASSEVVVKAGAYEQYF	TGTGCCAGCAGTGAAGTCGTGGTAAAAGCGGGTGCCTACGAGCAGTACTTC
.	14	TRBV6-5	TRBJ2-7	.	CASSYSGSSYEQYF	TGTGCCAGCAGTTACTCGGGCAGCTCCTACGAGCAGTACTTC
.	14	TRBV10-2	TRBJ1-3	.	CASSGAQTGNTIYF	TGCGCCAGCAGTGGCGCCCAGACAGGAAACACCATATATTTT
few	14	TRBV19	TRBJ1-2	.	CASSIRPGQEGYTF	TGTGCCAGTAGTATAAGGCCAGGGCAGGAAGGCTACACCTTC
.	16	TRBV6-1	TRBJ1-3	.	CASSGLGGGSGNTIYF	TGTGCCAGCAGTGGTCTGGGAGGGGGATCTGGAAACACCATATATTTT
few	13	TRBV6-5	TRBJ1-2	.	CASSYDQGLGYTF	TGTGCCAGCAGTTACGATCAGGGGCTGGGCTACACCTTC
.	14	TRBV7-3	TRBJ1-2	.	CASSLTESTGRLTF	TGTGCCAGCAGCTTAACCGAATCTACAGGACGGCTCACCTTC
few	14	TRBV2	TRBJ1-2	.	CASSEWGQNYGYTF	TGTGCCAGCAGTGAATGGGGCCAAAACTATGGCTACACCTTC
.	16	TRBV7-2	TRBJ2-1	.	CASSLLEARVGHEQFF	TGTGCCAGCAGCTTATTAGAAGCCCGTGTGGGGCATGAGCAGTTCTTC
.	18	TRBV5-4	TRBJ2-1	TRBD2	CASSHGGGGATADNEQFF	TGTGCCAGCAGCCACGGAGGCGGGGGGGCCACCGCCGACAATGAGCAGTTCTTC
once	15	TRBV6-5	TRBJ2-7	TRBD1	CASSYSGQGAYEQYF	TGTGCCAGCAGTTACTCGGGACAGGGTGCTTACGAGCAGTACTTC
few	15	TRBV6-5	TRBJ2-2	.	CASSRSGRRTGELFF	TGTGCCAGCAGCCGCAGCGGGCGCCGTACCGGGGAGCTGTTTTTT
.	13	TRBV18	TRBJ2-7	.	CASSPPGTYEQYF	TGTGCCAGCTCACCACCCGGGACTTACGAGCAGTACTTC
.	12	TRBV6-5	TRBJ2-7	.	CASSRDSYEQYF	TGTGCCAGCAGCCGGGACTCTTACGAGCAGTACTTC
.	16	TRBV7-3	TRBJ2-7	TRBD1	CASRTLPGQGTYEQYF	TGTGCCAGCAGGACCCTACCGGGACAGGGAACCTACGAGCAGTACTTC
.	12	TRBV6-6	TRBJ2-1	TRBD2	CASLAGANEQFF	TGTGCCAGCCTAGCGGGAGCCAATGAGCAGTTCTTC
.	14	TRBV6-6	TRBJ1-3	.	CASAGPPPGNTIYF	TGTGCCAGCGCGGGGCCCCCCCCTGGAAACACCATATATTTT
.	12	TRBV5-1	TRBJ1-1	.	CASSPNGDEAFF	TGCGCCAGCAGCCCGAACGGGGATGAGGCTTTCTTT
.	14	TRBV7-3	TRBJ1-5	.	CASSLTGGNQPQHF	TGTGCCAGCAGCTTAACCGGTGGCAATCAGCCCCAGCATTTT
.	15	TRBV14	TRBJ1-6	.	CASSSTQGGNSPLHF	TGTGCCAGCAGCTCCACACAGGGCGGTAATTCACCCCTCCACTTT
.	15	TRBV4-3	TRBJ2-7	TRBD2	CASSQDNSGAYEQYF	TGCGCCAGCAGCCAAGATAACAGCGGGGCCTACGAGCAGTACTTC
once	16	TRBV18	TRBJ2-1	TRBD2	CASSPPGLAGPNEQFF	TGTGCCAGCTCACCACCGGGACTAGCGGGACCGAATGAGCAGTTCTTC